This TCR beta chain was identified in a study of T cell changes during pregnancy in multiple sclerosis. TCRdb keeps only in-frame clones here, not all; method: immunoSEQ multiplex PCR. The sample holds roughly 70,000 clones, 75% to 95% seen once. The CDR3 sequence is 13 residues long. The germline V and J ends were trimmed by 5 bases and 4 bases, with 9 bases remaining between them. Germline CDR1 and CDR2: PRHDT and FYEKMQ (reference sequence). This sequence originates from a female donor with multiple sclerosis, enrolled in a pregnancy study. Specimen: peripheral blood, collected in the first trimester of pregnancy. V usage is TRBV13 and J usage is TRBJ2-1; no clear D. This CDR3 reads CASSPGGYNEQFF. The CDR3 nucleotides are TGTGCCAGCAGCCCCGGTGGTTACAATGAGCAGTTCTTC.